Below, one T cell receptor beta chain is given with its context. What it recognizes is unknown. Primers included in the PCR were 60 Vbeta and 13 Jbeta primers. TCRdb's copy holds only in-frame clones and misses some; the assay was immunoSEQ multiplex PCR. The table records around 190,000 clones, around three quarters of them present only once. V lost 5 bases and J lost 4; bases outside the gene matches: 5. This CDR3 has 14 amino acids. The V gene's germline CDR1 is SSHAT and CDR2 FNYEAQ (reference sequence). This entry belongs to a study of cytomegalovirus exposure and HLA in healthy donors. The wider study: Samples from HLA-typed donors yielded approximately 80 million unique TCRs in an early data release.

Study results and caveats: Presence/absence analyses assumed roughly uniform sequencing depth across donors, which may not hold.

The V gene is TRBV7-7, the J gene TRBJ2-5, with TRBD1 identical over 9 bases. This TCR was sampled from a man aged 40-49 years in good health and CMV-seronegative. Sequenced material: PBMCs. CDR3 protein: CASSGGQGGETQYF. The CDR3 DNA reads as TGTGCCAGCAGCGGGGGACAGGGCGGAGAGACCCAGTACTTC.